The TCR beta chain described here comes from a study of radiation and T cells in renal cell carcinoma. Libraries were prepared by immunoSEQ multiplex PCR; TCRdb keeps only in-frame clonotypes and omits some of them. The data show tens of thousands of clones, about four fifths seen once. CDR1 is SGHRS and CDR2 is YFSETQ in the germline V gene. V was cut by 4 bases and J by 0 bases, with 15 bases left in between. This CDR3 region has 16 residues. Documented time point: baseline pretreatment blood. This sample's treatment: 15 Gy SBRT to primary tumor, nephrectomy 4 weeks later. The receptor's source is a man in his fifties or sixties with renal cell carcinoma. The J gene is TRBJ2-3, the V gene TRBV5-1; D unclear. Sequenced material: blood, taken from a patient whose treatment included radiotherapy and nephrectomy. CDR3 residues: CASSRDFTASTDTQYF. CDR3 coding DNA: TGCGCCAGCAGCCGCGACTTCACCGCTAGCACAGATACGCAGTATTTT. The full variable domain, completed using reference TRBV5-1 and TRBJ2-3, is KAGVTQTPRYLIKTRGQQVTLSCSPISGHRSVSWYQQTPGQGLQFLFEYFSETQRNKGNFPGRFSGRQFSNSRSEMNVSTLELGDSALYLCASSRDFTASTDTQYFGPGTRLTVL.